This T cell receptor (beta chain) was observed in a study of HIV-infected children after antiretroviral therapy interruption. Overall study context: Four children interrupted treatment; four stayed on continuous treatment. In continuous treatment, analyzed samples were from weeks 0, 48 and 150.

Trimming shortened V by 8 bases and J by 0 bases, and 11 bases separated the two germline ends. Per germline, CDR1 LGHNA and CDR2 YSLEER. The CDR3 covers 14 residues. In this sample, this clonotype turned up many times. What it binds is unknown. Treatment described: PENTA 11 planned treatment interruption arm or continuous ART arm. Participants had taken at least three-drug ART for at least 24 weeks. Study-wide findings and caveats: Naive CD4+ CDR3 sharing between time points fell after interruption began.

RNA-based 3' RACE libraries used unique molecular identifiers. Using its own MiXCR run on the 3' RACE reads, TCRdb lists one record per CDR3 protein. The repertoire has more than 85,000 distinct CDR3 sequences, about 6.3% of them found once; the top ten carry roughly 1%. The chain recombines TRBV4-3 with TRBJ2-4; D is ambiguous. The starting material was CD45RA+ CD4+ T cells from PBMCs, pooled from several time points, obtained from a donor given antiretroviral therapy, either interrupted or continuous. Subset of the sample: naive CD4+ CD45RA+ CD45RO- T cells. The TCR was taken from a pool of human donors with HIV. The CDR3 sequence: CASAELLAKNIQYF. The CDR3 nucleotides are TGCGCCAGCGCCGAGTTACTAGCCAAAAACATTCAGTACTTC.